Described below is a single T cell receptor beta chain sequence and its context. Which antigen it targets is not known. No base-level quality is on record; no much larger clone is a single base apart. Using the deep immunoSEQ assay, TCR CDR3 regions were amplified from genomic DNA by multiplex PCR. Genomic DNA extracted from each cell subset was distributed evenly over all wells of several immunoSEQ 96-well plates, and each plate served as one replicate. For unsorted PBMC, each replicate PCR was loaded with about 280 ng genomic DNA, equivalent to around 30,000 T cell genomes. Unsorted PBMC genomic DNA was sequenced across ten immunoSEQ deep assay plates. Purified libraries were quantified with a Qubit 3.0 fluorometer, sized on a Bioanalyzer 2100, and re-quantified with the KAPA Library Quantification kit. Every immunoSEQ 96-well plate was sequenced on a separate single-read 150-cycle Illumina NextSeq 550 flow cell. Turning to the authors' computational methods: Because the immunoSEQ output held only junctional sequences and lacked quality scores, the filtering could not match the filtering applied to full-length reads. Sequences were annotated with PyIR, a Python wrapper for IgBLAST v1.9, and V/J genes and CDR3 were assigned using IMGT germline references. Reads with weak V/J assignments (E-value above 1e-6), missing CDR3, stop codons, out-of-frame junctions, or ambiguous translated residues were removed. V3J clonotypes were defined as sequences sharing the same inferred V gene, J gene, and CDR3 amino acid sequence. Percentage overlap between repertoires was computed as shared unique clonotypes divided by the size of the smaller repertoire. Richness of each repertoire was evaluated using RTK rarefaction, the Chao1 estimator, and Recon v2.1 estimates of unobserved clonotypes. TCRdb took this table from immuneACCESS and kept in-frame rearrangements with V and J called. Such tables lack part of the clones; where checked against another copy, unresolved V genes explain under half of the gap, and the rest is unexplained. V and J calls plus clone size are reproduced from that table; the DNA served to infer D and trimming. The table for this sample lists about 500,000 clones; roughly three quarters of them were counted only once. In total, the top ten clones hold around 12% of the sample.

The donors were healthy, HIV-negative adults who had no recently reported acute infections or vaccinations. Every donor was a Caucasian adult living in Nashville, Tennessee, USA. In the unsorted samples, 90 million to 100 million PBMCs were counted, and genomic DNA was extracted using the QIAamp DNA Blood Mini kit. After blood collection by leukapheresis, PBMCs were isolated using Ficoll-Histopaque density gradient centrifugation and then cryopreserved in the vapor phase of liquid nitrogen. These data originate in a study of shared clonotypes between healthy human individuals (dated by TCRdb to about 2020). About the investigation overall: The cohort comprised a couple of women and a few men aged 18 to 49 years. Blood TCR repertoires of a handful of healthy adults were deeply sequenced to estimate repertoire size and the extent of clonotype sharing between individuals. Each donor's leukapheresis produced roughly between roughly 0.94 and 9.5 billion PBMCs. To increase sequencing depth and limit assay-specific biases, different laboratories used diverse techniques to prepare libraries and sequence TCR repertoires. Overall study outcomes, separate from this receptor: Pairwise subsampling indicated that sequencing depth was expected to affect the degree of clonotype sharing among donors. The genetic and exposure-history diversity represented was limited by the small number of donors. Sampling was limited to blood, and TCR repertoires in tissue likely differ from TCR repertoires in blood.

The CDR3 measures 14 amino acids from cysteine to phenylalanine. The CDR3 DNA has 42 bases and is translated from base 1. The germline V gene gives CDR1 as SGHVS and CDR2 as FQNEAQ. The V and J ends are trimmed by 5 bases and 2 bases, leaving 13 bases between them. The sample comprised PBMCs. This receptor was obtained from a woman aged 40 to 50 in good health. Some clones in this sample may be carry-over from other donors' samples. The rearranged segments are TRBV7-8 and TRBJ2-7; no D gene call is confident. The CDR3 protein is CASSPLTAAYEQYF. The DNA is TGTGCCAGCAGCCCCCTGACGGCCGCCTACGAGCAGTACTTC. With the rest looked up from the reference TRBV7-8 and TRBJ2-7 genes rather than sequenced, the full variable domain is GAGVSQSPRYKVAKRGQDVALRCDPISGHVSLFWYQQALGQGPEFLTYFQNEAQLDKSGLPSDRFFAERPEGSVSTLKIQRTQQEDSAVYLCASSPLTAAYEQYFGPGTRLTVT.